Below are 9 T cell receptor beta chains sequenced from a single sample in a study of cytomegalovirus exposure and HLA in healthy donors. PCR employed 60 Vbeta and 13 Jbeta primers. The method was immunoSEQ multiplex PCR; TCRdb's version includes in-frame clones alone and lacks a portion of them. The data show fewer than 800 clones, with nearly 55% seen just once and roughly 28% held by the top ten. Input material: PBMCs. The receptors were sampled from a man aged 35 to 55 in good health and CMV-seronegative.

This clone was observed once. The CDR3 loop is CASSQVSPGWVDTGELFF. The DNA for the CDR3 is TGTGCCAGCAGCCAAGTCTCCCCAGGGTGGGTAGACACCGGGGAGCTGTTTTTT. The genes are TRBV14 and TRBJ2-2, with D possibly being TRBD1 (5 bases). Germline assignment: CDR1 SGHDN and CDR2 FVKESK. The CDR3 runs to 18 residues. V was pared by 1 base and J by 3 bases, with 18 bases between.

This clone has more than one count but fewer than ten. The genes are TRBV4-3 and TRBJ1-1; TRBD1 agrees at 9 bases. This CDR3 contains 17 residues. Losses at the gene ends were 2 bases for V and 0 bases for J; bases not matched to a gene: 7. Germline-derived CDR1 and CDR2 are LGHNA and YSLEER. The CDR3: CASSQNRGLRVNTEAFF. The CDR3 bases are TGCGCCAGCAGCCAAAACAGGGGGCTTAGGGTGAACACTGAAGCTTTCTTT.

This clone has more than one count but fewer than ten. This chain uses TRBV7-6 with TRBJ2-1, with 9 bases fitting TRBD2. CDR3 size: 14 residues. Trimming at V came to 4 bases and at J to 11 bases, leaving 9 bases not matched to a gene. CDR1 and CDR2 (germline): SGHVS, FNYEAQ. CDR3 in DNA: TGTGCCAGCAGCTCAGGACTAGCGTCAGGTCAGCAGTTCTTC. This sequence encodes CASSSGLASGQQFF.

The chain carries TRBV9 and TRBJ1-3; 7 bases match TRBD1. From germline, CDR1 is SGDLS and CDR2 YYNGEE. V gave up 4 bases and J gave up 0 bases; unmatched junction bases: 4. This CDR3 spans 15 amino acids. The CDR3 protein is CASSPWDSSGNTIYF. The CDR3 nucleotides are TGTGCCAGCAGCCCTTGGGACAGCTCTGGAAACACCATATATTTT.

V is TRBV5-4 and J is TRBJ2-2; 10 nucleotides agree with TRBD2. V shed 7 bases, J shed 0 bases, and the junction held 3 bases outside the gene matches. Germline V gene sequence: CDR1 SGHNT, CDR2 YYREEE (reference sequence). CDR3 length: 15 residues. CDR3 DNA: TGTGCCAGCCGAGCGGGAGGGGCGAACACCGGGGAGCTGTTTTTT. This codes for CASRAGGANTGELFF.

This rearrangement joins TRBV6-6 to TRBJ2-5; D unresolved. The last part of the DNA fits TRBJ2-7 better; the J call may be wrong. Germline loops: CDR1 MNHNY, CDR2 SVGAGI (reference sequence). The CDR3 runs to 12 residues. The CDR3 sequence: CASSKNPYEQYF. The CDR3 bases are TGTGCCAGCAGTAAAAACCCCTACGAGCAGTACTTC.

The chain recombines TRBV27 with TRBJ2-7; TRBD2 aligns across 13 bases. The V segment lost 4 bases and the J segment 4 bases; nucleotides outside the gene matches: 1. The CDR3 has 14 amino acids. Germline CDR1 MNHEY, CDR2 SMNVEV (reference sequence). The CDR3 nucleotides are TGTGCCAGCAGTTCGGGACTAGCGGGATACGAGCAGTACTTC. Translating it yields CASSSGLAGYEQYF.

This clone was seen more than once but under ten times. This chain uses TRBV27 with TRBJ2-7; a possible D gene is TRBD2 (6 bases). This CDR3 has 13 amino acids. Trimming left V 5 bases short and J 6 bases short, with 14 bases between. Germline V gives CDR1 MNHEY, CDR2 SMNVEV (reference sequence). CDR3 sequence reads: CASSPVPAGEQYF. For the CDR3, the DNA is TGTGCCAGCAGTCCGGTCCCAGCGGGCGAGCAGTACTTC.

This clone was counted only a few times. This sequence joins TRBV28 and TRBJ2-1, with a weak D call TRBD2 (5 bases). Germline V gene sequence: CDR1 MDHEN, CDR2 SYDVKM. V was shortened by 3 bases and J by 6 bases, with 15 bases between the two germline ends. This CDR3 is built from 15 residues. The CDR3 spells CASSLGSERSNEQFF. The DNA for the CDR3 is TGTGCCAGCAGTTTGGGGTCAGAGCGGAGCAATGAGCAGTTCTTC.